The sequence of this TCR beta chain was determined in a study of technical replicates of blood from several donors. J lost 7 bases, V lost 5 bases, and 12 bases had no gene match. Germline CDR1 reads SGHAT; CDR2 reads FQNNGV. The CDR3 contains 15 residues. TCRdb's table, derived via immunoSEQ multiplex PCR, lists solely in-frame clones and lacks some. This sample has around 80,000 clones, with roughly 98% found just once. The chain uses TRBV11-2 and TRBJ2-7; the match to TRBD1 covers 9 bases. This sequence originates from a human donor in good health. Sequenced material: T cells isolated from PBMCs. The chain's CDR3 is CASSPRQGVTREQYF. Here the CDR3 DNA reads TGTGCCAGCAGCCCACGACAGGGGGTAACGCGGGAGCAGTACTTC.